The 24 T cell receptor beta chains presented below share a single source sample, sequenced in a study of T cell changes during pregnancy in multiple sclerosis. Here immunoSEQ multiplex PCR was the method, and the copy in TCRdb shows in-frame clones only, minus some. The sample has approximately 70,000 clones, 94% seen once. The sequenced sample was CD4+ T cells from peripheral blood mononuclear cells, obtained after pregnancy. The source is a female donor with multiple sclerosis, enrolled in a pregnancy study.

The chain combines TRBV28 with TRBJ1-2; TRBD1 matches 7 bases. V was pared by 6 bases and J by 2 bases, with 3 bases of the junction left unmatched. The CDR3 covers 13 residues. Germline CDR1 and CDR2: MDHEN and SYDVKM. This chain's CDR3 is CASRKDRNYGYTF. CDR3 sequence (DNA): TGTGCCAGCAGGAAGGACAGGAACTATGGCTACACCTTC.

The chain uses TRBV6-1 and TRBJ1-1, with a tentative D call TRBD1 (6 bases). The germline gives CDR1 MNHNS, CDR2 SASEGT. Trimming pared 0 bases from V and 5 bases from J, leaving 16 bases between. There are 16 residues in the CDR3. DNA for the CDR3: TGTGCCAGCAGTGAAGCATTAGGGGGGGGGAAAACTGAAGCTTTCTTT. It yields the protein CASSEALGGGKTEAFF.

The chain couples TRBV5-1 to TRBJ2-7; TRBD1 matches 9 bases. Germline loops: CDR1 SGHRS, CDR2 YFSETQ. The CDR3 spans 15 residues. The V and J ends lost 3 bases and 5 bases, in that order; junction bases with no gene match: 9. This chain's CDR3 is CASSSPGTGSHEQYF. CDR3 sequence (DNA): TGCGCCAGCAGCTCCCCCGGGACAGGGTCCCACGAGCAGTACTTC.

The J gene is TRBJ1-2, the V gene TRBV28; TRBD1 aligns across 7 bases. The germline gives CDR1 MDHEN, CDR2 SYDVKM. Trimming removed 6 bases from V and 5 bases from J; junction bases left unmatched: 12. This CDR3 is built from 15 residues. The CDR3 loop reads CASRSTGEAIYGYTF. The CDR3 region has the DNA TGTGCCAGCAGGAGCACAGGGGAGGCAATTTATGGCTACACCTTC.

V usage is TRBV6-5 and J usage is TRBJ1-4; 9 bases match TRBD1. The ends lost 1 base at V and 8 bases at J; junction bases unmatched: 5. This CDR3 is built from 15 residues. Germline V gene lookup returns CDR1 MNHEY and CDR2 SVGAGI. CDR3 region: CASSYLGQGGEKLFF. The CDR3 nucleotides are TGTGCCAGCAGTTACTTGGGACAGGGCGGGGAAAAACTGTTTTTT.

This sequence joins TRBV19 and TRBJ2-7, with unresolved D. Trimming cost V 5 bases and J 5 bases, with 7 bases left between them. The germline gives CDR1 LNHDA, CDR2 SQIVND (reference sequence). The CDR3 is made up of 11 amino acids. CDR3 residues: CASSGDHEQYF. The CDR3 DNA sequence: TGTGCCAGTAGTGGAGACCACGAGCAGTACTTC.

CDR3 residues: CASSDKRDYQETQYF. The CDR3 DNA is TGTGCCAGCAGTGATAAACGGGACTACCAAGAGACCCAGTACTTC. This chain uses TRBV6-1 with TRBJ2-5; TRBD2 is a possible D gene (6 bases). The V and J ends lost 3 bases and 0 bases respectively, with 11 bases between them. The V gene's germline CDR1 is MNHNS and CDR2 SASEGT. This CDR3 is built from 15 residues.

The rearrangement links TRBV30 to TRBJ1-2; D possibly corresponds to TRBD1 (6 bases). Germline V gene lookup returns CDR1 GTSNPN and CDR2 SVGIG (reference sequence). Trimming stripped 4 bases from V and 0 bases from J, with 15 bases between. The CDR3 covers 15 residues. Here the CDR3 DNA reads TGTGCCTGGAACTTTTTTACAGGGACTAACTATGGCTACACCTTC. Translated: CAWNFFTGTNYGYTF.

The chain's CDR3 is CASNPGVNTEAFF. CDR3 nucleotides: TGTGCCAGTAACCCGGGAGTGAACACTGAAGCTTTCTTT. The genes are TRBV19 and TRBJ1-1; D remains ambiguous. The CDR3 covers 13 residues. Trimming removed 7 bases from V and 0 bases from J, with 9 bases in between. Germline values: CDR1 LNHDA, CDR2 SQIVND (reference sequence). The full variable domain, completed using reference TRBV19 and TRBJ1-1, is DGGITQSPKYLFRKEGQNVTLSCEQNLNHDAMYWYRQDPGQGLRLIYYSQIVNDFQKGDIAEGYSVSREKKESFPLTVTSAQKNPTAFYLCASNPGVNTEAFFGQGTRLTVV.

The chain joins TRBV7-8 to TRBJ2-3; 10 bases map to TRBD2. This CDR3 region has 16 residues. The germline V gene has CDR1 SGHVS and CDR2 FQNEAQ. V lost 5 bases and J lost 5; bases outside the gene matches: 10. The CDR3 sequence is CASSVQLAGVGDTQYF. The CDR3 DNA sequence: TGTGCCAGCAGCGTGCAGCTAGCGGGAGTCGGAGATACGCAGTATTTT.

The rearrangement links TRBV5-6 to TRBJ2-7, with 12 bases lining up with TRBD1. The CDR3 totals 17 residues. Germline loops: CDR1 SGHDT, CDR2 YYEEEE. The V gene end was trimmed by 0 bases and the J gene end by 3 bases; junction bases not matched to a gene: 7. The CDR3 DNA is TGTGCCAGCAGCTTGGCGGGACAGGGGGCATCATTCTACGAGCAGTACTTC. Protein sequence: CASSLAGQGASFYEQYF.

The rearrangement uses TRBV19 and TRBJ2-1; TRBD2 agrees at 7 bases. Germline V gives CDR1 LNHDA, CDR2 SQIVND (reference sequence). V shed 2 bases, J shed 4 bases, and the junction held 8 bases outside the gene matches. There are 16 residues in the CDR3. The CDR3 DNA reads TGTGCCAGTAGTATATGGGGGGGAATAGGGTACAATGAGCAGTTCTTC. Protein: CASSIWGGIGYNEQFF. The full variable domain, completed using reference TRBV19 and TRBJ2-1, is DGGITQSPKYLFRKEGQNVTLSCEQNLNHDAMYWYRQDPGQGLRLIYYSQIVNDFQKGDIAEGYSVSREKKESFPLTVTSAQKNPTAFYLCASSIWGGIGYNEQFFGPGTRLTVL.

CDR3 coding DNA: TGTGCCAGCAGCTCTCTACAGGAGCAAGGCGGCTACACCTTC. Translated, it gives CASSSLQEQGGYTF. The genes are TRBV7-8 and TRBJ1-2; possibly TRBD1 for D (5 bases). Between the trimmed V and J ends, which lost 4 bases and 8 bases, there was a span of 17 bases. Per the germline V gene, CDR1 is SGHVS and CDR2 is FQNEAQ. This CDR3 has 14 amino acids.

The chain links TRBV29-1 to TRBJ2-1; maybe TRBD2 (6 bases). The germline V gene has CDR1 SQVTM and CDR2 ANQGSEA. The CDR3 contains 14 residues. V was cut by 7 bases and J by 7 bases, with 20 bases left in between. Here the CDR3 reads CSARTLAPVNEQFF. The CDR3 DNA reads TGCAGCGCCCGCACCCTAGCGCCCGTAAATGAGCAGTTCTTC.

Points on this clone: The junction does not match germline at one end; this may be a read error. The chain has TRBV7-7 and TRBJ2-1; D might be TRBD1 (5 bases). The CDR3 runs 15 residues. Germline V lookup: CDR1 SSHAT, CDR2 FNYEAQ (reference sequence). The CDR3 region is CASSLGGAPNNEQFF. The CDR3 region has the DNA TGTGCTAGCAGCTTAGGTGGGGCACCGAACAATGAGCAGTTCTTC. Complete variable domain (other parts from reference TRBV7-7 and TRBJ2-1): GAGVSQSPRYKVTKRGQDVTLRCDPISSHATLYWYQQALGQGPEFLTYFNYEAQPDKSGLPSDRFSAERPEGSISTLTIQRTEQRDSAMYRCASSLGGAPNNEQFFGPGTRLTVL.

The chain links TRBV5-1 to TRBJ1-1, with 8 bases that match TRBD1. The germline gives CDR1 SGHRS, CDR2 YFSETQ. V lost 4 bases to trimming and J lost 5 bases; unmatched junction nucleotides: 4. CDR3 length: 13 amino acids. DNA of the CDR3: TGCGCCAGCAGCCCGGACAGGGTAACTGAAGCTTTCTTT. This translates into CASSPDRVTEAFF.

The chain links TRBV4-1 to TRBJ2-7, with 11 nucleotides matching TRBD2. With 5 bases clipped from V and 3 bases from J, the junction kept 9 bases outside the gene matches. Germline V gene lookup returns CDR1 MGHRA and CDR2 YSYEKL. This CDR3 contains 16 residues. This chain's CDR3 is CASSFRTSGSLYEQYF. CDR3 nucleotides: TGCGCCAGCAGCTTCCGGACTAGCGGGTCGCTCTACGAGCAGTACTTC.

This sequence joins TRBV19 and TRBJ2-2; 7 nucleotides line up with TRBD1. Germline V gene data show CDR1 as LNHDA and CDR2 as SQIVND (reference sequence). V gave up 4 bases and J gave up 4 bases; unmatched junction bases: 9. This CDR3 spans 16 amino acids. CDR3 coding DNA: TGTGCCAGTAGTACTCGACAGGGACGGTTCACCGGGGAGCTGTTTTTT. It codes for CASSTRQGRFTGELFF.

The chain employs TRBV6-1 and TRBJ2-7; D may be TRBD1 (6 bases). The CDR3 runs to 12 residues. CDR1 MNHNS and CDR2 SASEGT come from the germline V gene. V lost 2 bases and J lost 13, with 15 bases in between. CDR3 DNA sequence: TGTGCCAGCAGTGAATTGGAGGCAGGGGCTTACTTC. Translating it yields CASSELEAGAYF.

The chain joins TRBV12-5 to TRBJ2-4, with a tentative D call TRBD1 (6 bases). CDR3 size: 17 residues. The V end lost 0 bases, the J end lost 7 bases, and 19 bases lay between the germline ends. The germline gives CDR1 LGHNT, CDR2 FRNRAP. The CDR3 here is CASGLVEGEIGANIQYF. CDR3 sequence (DNA): TGTGCTAGTGGTTTGGTAGAGGGGGAGATTGGGGCGAACATTCAGTACTTC. The entire variable domain, with the rest obtained from reference TRBV12-5 and TRBJ2-4, is as follows: DARVTQTPRHKVTEMGQEVTMRCQPILGHNTVFWYRQTMMQGLELLAYFRNRAPLDDSGMPKDRFSAEMPDATLATLKIQPSEPRDSAVYFCASGLVEGEIGANIQYFGAGTRLSVL.

The chain links TRBV2 to TRBJ1-5; no clear D gene. The CDR3 loop spans 14 amino acids. Germline V CDR1 and CDR2: SNHLY, FYNNEI. The V end was cut by 1 base, the J end by 1 base, with 5 bases between. This chain's CDR3 is CASSEVQSNQPQHF. CDR3 DNA sequence: TGTGCCAGCAGTGAAGTACAGAGCAATCAGCCCCAGCATTTT. Full variable domain (remainder filled in from reference TRBV2 and TRBJ1-5): EPEVTQTPSHQVTQMGQEVILRCVPISNHLYFYWYRQILGQKVEFLVSFYNNEISEKSEIFDDQFSVERPDGSNFTLKIRSTKLEDSAMYFCASSEVQSNQPQHFGDGTRLSIL.

The chain carries TRBV28 and TRBJ2-7; weak D call: TRBD2 (6 bases). CDR3 length: 14 residues. Per the germline V gene, CDR1 is MDHEN and CDR2 is SYDVKM. Trimming removed 5 bases at V and 5 bases at J, with 16 bases between. The chain's CDR3 is CASSVAGGIHEQYF. The CDR3 nucleotides read TGTGCCAGCAGTGTGGCCGGGGGTATCCACGAGCAGTACTTC.

This chain uses TRBV21-1 with TRBJ1-4. TRBV21-1 is reported as a pseudogene. The CDR3 sequence is 17 residues long. The CDR3 DNA sequence: TGTGCCAGCAGCAAAGTCGGGAGTAATGCAACTAATGAAAAACTGTTTTTT. Its translation is CASSKVGSNATNEKLFF.

The chain joins TRBV10-3 to TRBJ1-3; TRBD1 is a possible D gene (5 bases). The CDR3 has 14 amino acids. CDR1 is ENHRY and CDR2 is SYGVKD in the germline V gene. Trimming took 3 bases from V and 2 from J, leaving 8 bases between them. The CDR3: CAISEGRAGNTIYF. CDR3 bases: TGTGCCATCAGTGAAGGCAGGGCTGGAAACACCATATATTTT.